A single sample gave rise to the 30 T cell receptor beta chains below, sequenced in a study of CD8 T cells in ankylosing spondylitis. Using its own MiXCR run on the 5' RACE reads, TCRdb lists one record per CDR3 protein. The sample includes about 40,000 distinct CDR3 sequences, approximately 15% of them seen just once. Sequencing was carried out using blood. The source of these receptors is a male donor with ankylosing spondylitis or in good health (not recorded which).

This clonotype was counted a few times. The chain is built from TRBV28 and TRBJ2-3; no reliable D call. CDR3 length: 15 amino acids. Germline V gene lookup returns CDR1 MDHEN and CDR2 SYDVKM. The germline V and J ends were trimmed by 6 bases and 0 bases, with 13 bases remaining between them. CDR3 nucleotides: TGTGCCAGCAGCCCGACTGGATTGAGCACAGATACGCAGTATTTT. Its protein is CASSPTGLSTDTQYF.

The V and J genes are TRBV7-2 and TRBJ2-5; D unclear. The CDR3 loop spans 16 amino acids. Trimming took 5 bases from V and 1 from J, leaving 17 bases between them. CDR1 SGHTA and CDR2 FQGNSA come from the germline V gene. The CDR3 protein is CASSKIGVGSQETQYF. The CDR3 nucleotides read TGTGCCAGCAGCAAAATTGGAGTGGGTTCCCAAGAGACCCAGTACTTC.

This clonotype appeared once. The V and J genes are TRBV28 and TRBJ1-1, with D unclear. Trimming stripped 7 bases from V and 0 bases from J, with 12 bases between. The germline V gene has CDR1 MDHEN and CDR2 SYDVKM. The CDR3 is 14 residues long. In nucleotides, the CDR3 is TGTGCCAGCACCCCGCTGTCCATGAACACTGAAGCTTTCTTT. It is translated as CASTPLSMNTEAFF.

The chain couples TRBV7-9 to TRBJ2-7; 8 positions agree with TRBD1. Germline V gene data show CDR1 as SEHNR and CDR2 as FQNEAQ (reference sequence). This CDR3 has 13 residues. V dropped 7 bases and J dropped 2; count of bases not matched to a gene: 4. This CDR3 is CASKQGGTYEQYF. The CDR3 bases are TGTGCCAGCAAACAGGGGGGCACCTACGAGCAGTACTTC. The full variable domain, with the rest looked up from reference TRBV7-9 and TRBJ2-7, is DTGVSQNPRHKITKRGQNVTFRCDPISEHNRLYWYRQTLGQGPEFLTYFQNEAQLEKSRLLSDRFSAERPKGSFSTLEIQRTEQGDSAMYLCASKQGGTYEQYFGPGTRLTVT.

The chain uses TRBV12-3 or TRBV12-4 and TRBJ2-3, with 11 nucleotides matching TRBD2. The CDR3 runs to 15 residues. V trimming: 6 bases; J trimming: 2 bases; junction bases outside the gene matches: 4. This chain's CDR3 is CASRPSGGYTDTQYF. The CDR3 nucleotides read TGTGCCAGCAGGCCTAGCGGGGGGTACACAGATACGCAGTATTTT.

This clonotype was observed a handful of times. The V and J genes are TRBV29-1 and TRBJ2-7; D possibly uses TRBD1 or TRBD2 (5 bases each). Germline CDR1 reads SQVTM; CDR2 reads ANQGSEA. This CDR3 comprises 13 residues. Trimming cost V 8 bases and J 0 bases, with 14 bases left between them. The CDR3 sequence is CSTVGESSYEQYF. In DNA, the CDR3 is TGCAGCACTGTGGGGGAGAGCTCCTACGAGCAGTACTTC.

This clonotype was seen only a few times. The chain uses TRBV12-3 or TRBV12-4 and TRBJ2-1; 9 bases are shared with TRBD2. The CDR3 sequence is 15 residues long. V trimming: 5 bases; J trimming: 1 base; junction bases outside the gene matches: 3. CDR3 nucleotide sequence: TGTGCCAGCAGTCCTAGCGGGGCATCCTACAATGAGCAGTTCTTC. Protein: CASSPSGASYNEQFF.

The chain employs TRBV10-3 and TRBJ2-3; D might be TRBD1 (5 bases). From germline, CDR1 is ENHRY and CDR2 SYGVKD. This CDR3 contains 13 residues. The V gene lost 5 bases and the J gene lost 3 bases, with 9 bases spanning the gap. CDR3 region: CAISLGVTDTQYF. DNA for the CDR3: TGTGCCATCAGTTTAGGGGTAACAGATACGCAGTATTTT.

The chain uses TRBV20-1 and TRBJ1-1; no definite D call. V was cut by 3 bases and J by 0 bases, with 5 bases left in between. CDR1 is DFQATT, CDR2 SNEGSKA, per germline (reference sequence). This CDR3 contains 12 residues. In DNA form, the CDR3 reads TGCAGTGCTAGTGGGGTGAACACTGAAGCTTTCTTT. This translates into CSASGVNTEAFF.

The chain links TRBV20-1 to TRBJ1-1; 9 bases match TRBD1. The germline V gene encodes CDR1 DFQATT and CDR2 SNEGSKA (reference sequence). This CDR3 is 15 amino acids long. CDR3 coding DNA: TGCGGCGGACAGGGGACTGGGGTTGGGGGCACTGAAGCTTTCTTT. It encodes CGGQGTGVGGTEAFF.

This clonotype turned up a few times. The chain combines TRBV5-1 with TRBJ1-4, with TRBD1 as a possible D gene (6 bases). CDR3 length equals 14 residues. The V end lost 3 bases, the J end lost 3 bases, and 9 bases lay between the germline ends. CDR1 SGHRS and CDR2 YFSETQ come from the germline V gene. The CDR3 nucleotides are TGCGCCAGCAGCTCGGGGACACCTAATGAAAAACTGTTTTTT. It encodes CASSSGTPNEKLFF. The whole variable domain, remainder taken from reference TRBV5-1 and TRBJ1-4, is KAGVTQTPRYLIKTRGQQVTLSCSPISGHRSVSWYQQTPGQGLQFLFEYFSETQRNKGNFPGRFSGRQFSNSRSEMNVSTLELGDSALYLCASSSGTPNEKLFFGSGTQLSVL.

The chain employs TRBV7-2 and TRBJ2-1; no reliable D call. The CDR3 runs to 11 residues. V lost 1 base and J 9 bases, leaving 4 bases between the germline ends. From germline, CDR1 is SGHTA and CDR2 FQGNSA. Here the CDR3 DNA reads TGTGCCAGCAGCTTAGAGGTTGAGCAGTTCTTC. Encoded protein: CASSLEVEQFF.

The chain has TRBV12-3 or TRBV12-4 and TRBJ2-2; the D gene is possibly TRBD1 (5 bases). This CDR3 is built from 14 residues. V lost 2 bases and J lost 6, with 10 bases in between. The CDR3 nucleotides are TGTGCCAGCAGTTTATTTAGGGGTGCCGGGGAGCTGTTTTTT. This translates into CASSLFRGAGELFF.

The V call is TRBV29-1, the J call TRBJ2-1, with TRBD1 identical over 9 bases. Germline loops: CDR1 SQVTM, CDR2 ANQGSEA. V shed 5 bases and J 9 bases; nucleotides not matched to a gene: 11. The length of the CDR3 is 14 residues. For the CDR3, the DNA is TGCAGCGTTCTAACCGGGACAGGGCTCGGTGAGCAGTTCTTC. The encoded protein is CSVLTGTGLGEQFF.

As for this clonotype: Compared with germline, one end of the junction differs, possibly owing to a read error. The V and J genes are TRBV10-1 and TRBJ2-7; unclear D gene. Per germline, CDR1 WNHNN and CDR2 SYGVQD (reference sequence). The CDR3 consists of 12 residues. CDR3 sequence: CASSSNPGSRRF. For the CDR3, the DNA is TGCGCCAGCAGCTCCAATCCCGGCTCTAGGCGCTTC.

This clonotype came up a few times. CDR3 sequence reads: CSALRGAGTNEKLFF. DNA for the CDR3: TGCAGTGCTCTACGGGGGGCCGGAACTAATGAAAAACTGTTTTTT. This chain links TRBV20-1 with TRBJ1-4, with D possibly matching TRBD1 (6 bases). The CDR3 is made up of 15 amino acids. Trimming stripped 5 bases from V and 1 base from J, with 14 bases between. CDR1 and CDR2 (germline): DFQATT, SNEGSKA (reference sequence).

This clonotype was seen a handful of times. This chain uses TRBV7-2 with TRBJ2-3; D not resolved. The CDR3 contains 11 residues. V was pared by 2 bases and J by 7 bases, with 4 bases between. CDR1 is SGHTA, CDR2 FQGNSA, per germline. The CDR3 coding sequence is TGTGCCAGCAGCTTAAGGTATACGCAGTATTTT. Protein sequence: CASSLRYTQYF.

There are a few counts of this clonotype. The rearrangement joins TRBV15 to TRBJ1-4; TRBD1 matches at 9 bases. CDR1 is LNHNV and CDR2 is YYDKDF in the germline V gene (reference sequence). The V and J ends lost 0 bases and 8 bases, in that order; junction bases with no gene match: 4. CDR3 length: 15 amino acids. CDR3 in DNA: TGTGCCACCAGCAGAGATGGGACAGGGTTCGAAAAACTGTTTTTT. Translated, it gives CATSRDGTGFEKLFF.

V and J are TRBV5-5 and TRBJ2-2; TRBD2 matches 7 bases. This CDR3 is 16 amino acids long. Germline CDR1 SGHKS, CDR2 YYEKEE (reference sequence). Losses at the gene ends were 0 bases for V and 4 bases for J; bases not matched to a gene: 6. In nucleotides, the CDR3 is TGTGCCAGCAGCTTGGTCGGCGGGAGTGCCACCGGGGAGCTGTTTTTT. It encodes CASSLVGGSATGELFF.

The CDR3 region has the DNA TGTGCCAGTAGTACCCTTCCCCCAGAGAACACCGGGGAGCTGTTTTTT. This translates into CASSTLPPENTGELFF. The chain links TRBV19 to TRBJ2-2; D remains ambiguous. Trimming stripped 4 bases from V and 1 base from J, with 13 bases between. The CDR3 runs 16 residues. CDR1 is LNHDA, CDR2 SQIVND, per germline (reference sequence). The entire variable domain, with the rest obtained from reference TRBV19 and TRBJ2-2, is as follows: DGGITQSPKYLFRKEGQNVTLSCEQNLNHDAMYWYRQDPGQGLRLIYYSQIVNDFQKGDIAEGYSVSREKKESFPLTVTSAQKNPTAFYLCASSTLPPENTGELFFGEGSRLTVL.

The chain uses TRBV7-9 and TRBJ2-3; D unresolved. CDR3 length: 13 amino acids. Germline V gives CDR1 SEHNR, CDR2 FQNEAQ (reference sequence). Trimming cost V 5 bases and J 2 bases, with 8 bases left between them. In nucleotides, the CDR3 is TGTGCCAGCAGCAACAGCCTCACAGATACGCAGTATTTT. Translated, it gives CASSNSLTDTQYF.

The V call is TRBV7-2, the J call TRBJ2-2, with 7 bases fitting TRBD1. The CDR3 runs to 15 residues. The V segment lost 5 bases and the J segment 0 bases; nucleotides outside the gene matches: 3. CDR1 and CDR2 (germline): SGHTA, FQGNSA. CDR3 sequence reads: CASSQGTANTGELFF. CDR3 nucleotide sequence: TGTGCCAGCAGCCAAGGGACAGCGAACACCGGGGAGCTGTTTTTT.

This clonotype has a handful of counts. This sequence joins TRBV28 and TRBJ1-4, with TRBD1 matching over 7 bases. The CDR3 consists of 15 residues. CDR1 and CDR2 from the germline V gene are MDHEN and SYDVKM. The ends lost 3 bases at V and 8 bases at J; junction bases unmatched: 9. CDR3 nucleotides: TGTGCCAGCAGTTTGCCCCAGGGGGTTGAGGAAAAACTGTTTTTT. Translating it yields CASSLPQGVEEKLFF.

In this sample, this clonotype turned up a few times. The J gene is TRBJ2-2, the V gene TRBV28, with 7 nucleotides matching TRBD2. The CDR3 loop spans 13 amino acids. Germline V gene lookup returns CDR1 MDHEN and CDR2 SYDVKM. V lost 11 bases to trimming and J lost 4 bases; unmatched junction nucleotides: 7. This chain's CDR3 is CAASGGPTGELFF. The CDR3, as DNA: TGTGCCGCCTCGGGGGGTCCCACCGGGGAGCTGTTTTTT.

Only a few counts were recorded for this clonotype. The chain has TRBV7-2 and TRBJ2-2; D unclear. V was shortened by 5 bases and J by 1 base, with 11 bases between the two germline ends. CDR1 SGHTA and CDR2 FQGNSA come from the germline V gene. This CDR3 is 15 amino acids long. The CDR3 sequence: CASSTQTVNTGELFF. The CDR3 DNA reads TGTGCCAGCAGCACCCAGACGGTGAACACCGGGGAGCTGTTTTTT.

This clonotype was found many times. The chain is built from TRBV12-3 or TRBV12-4 and TRBJ2-4; D gene ambiguous. The CDR3 runs to 13 residues. The germline V and J ends were trimmed by 7 bases and 5 bases, with 12 bases remaining between them. CDR3 in amino acids: CASTYSSQNIQYF. Written as DNA, the CDR3 is TGTGCCAGCACTTACAGTTCTCAAAACATTCAGTACTTC.

J is TRBJ2-7 and V is TRBV3-1; D possibly matches TRBD1 or TRBD2 (5 bases each). Between the trimmed V and J ends, which lost 1 base and 1 base, there was a span of 11 bases. The length of the CDR3 is 15 residues. Germline CDR1 and CDR2: LGHDT and YNNKEL (reference sequence). CDR3 nucleotides: TGTGCCAGCAGCCAAGGGTTAGGGGAGTCCTACGAGCAGTACGTC. This codes for CASSQGLGESYEQYV.

This clonotype has only a few counts. The chain is built from TRBV6-4 and TRBJ2-1; D is possibly TRBD2 (5 bases). Between the trimmed V and J ends, which lost 4 bases and 9 bases, there was a span of 13 bases. The germline gives CDR1 MRHNA, CDR2 SNTAGT. CDR3 length: 13 residues. The CDR3 loop is CASSVDTGSEQFF. CDR3 DNA: TGTGCCAGCAGTGTGGATACGGGGTCTGAGCAGTTCTTC.

V gene TRBV29-1 combines with J gene TRBJ1-2; TRBD1 is a possible D gene (6 bases). The CDR3 runs to 15 residues. Trimming removed 1 base at V and 6 bases at J, with 18 bases between. The V gene's germline CDR1 is SQVTM and CDR2 ANQGSEA. The CDR3 region has the DNA TGCAGCGTTGAAGGGGCCCCGGAGGGGGTTGATGGCTACACCTTC. This sequence encodes CSVEGAPEGVDGYTF.

This clonotype was counted only a few times. The chain uses TRBV28 and TRBJ2-2, with TRBD2 matching over 7 bases. CDR3 length equals 15 residues. The V segment lost 6 bases and the J segment 2 bases; nucleotides outside the gene matches: 6. CDR1 is MDHEN, CDR2 SYDVKM, per germline. This CDR3 is CASSPSGVNTGELFF. CDR3 nucleotide sequence: TGTGCCAGCAGCCCCAGCGGGGTTAACACCGGGGAGCTGTTTTTT. Combining the CDR3 with reference TRBV28 and TRBJ2-2 gives the whole variable domain DVKVTQSSRYLVKRTGEKVFLECVQDMDHENMFWYRQDPGLGLRLIYFSYDVKMKEKGDIPEGYSVSREKKERFSLILESASTNQTSMYLCASSPSGVNTGELFFGEGSRLTVL.